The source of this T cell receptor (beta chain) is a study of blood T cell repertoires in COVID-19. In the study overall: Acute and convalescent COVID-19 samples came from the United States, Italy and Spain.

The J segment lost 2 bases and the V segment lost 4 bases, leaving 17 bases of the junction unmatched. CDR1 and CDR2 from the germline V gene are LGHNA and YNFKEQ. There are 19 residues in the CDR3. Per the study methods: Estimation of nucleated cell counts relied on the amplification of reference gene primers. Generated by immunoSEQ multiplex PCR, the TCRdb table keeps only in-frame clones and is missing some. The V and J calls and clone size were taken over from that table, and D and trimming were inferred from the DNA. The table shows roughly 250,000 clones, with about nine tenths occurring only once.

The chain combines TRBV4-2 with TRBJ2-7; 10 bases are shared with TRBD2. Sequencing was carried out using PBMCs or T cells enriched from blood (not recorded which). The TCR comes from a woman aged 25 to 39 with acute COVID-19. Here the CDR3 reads CASSPGLRALSGGAYEQYF. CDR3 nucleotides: TGTGCCAGCAGCCCCGGCTTACGAGCTTTGAGCGGGGGGGCCTACGAGCAGTACTTC.